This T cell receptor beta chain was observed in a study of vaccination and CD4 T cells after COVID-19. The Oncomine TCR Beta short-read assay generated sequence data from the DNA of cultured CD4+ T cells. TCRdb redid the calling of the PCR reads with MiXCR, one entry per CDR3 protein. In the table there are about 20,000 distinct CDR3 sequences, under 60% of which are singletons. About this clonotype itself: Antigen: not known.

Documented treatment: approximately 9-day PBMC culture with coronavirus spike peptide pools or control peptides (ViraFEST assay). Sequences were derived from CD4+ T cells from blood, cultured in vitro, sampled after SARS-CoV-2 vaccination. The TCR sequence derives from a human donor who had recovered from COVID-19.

CDR3 in amino acids: CASTHLNQVETQYF. CDR3 DNA: TGTGCCAGCACCCACCTCAATCAGGTGGAGACCCAGTACTTC. This chain uses TRBV11-2 with TRBJ2-5; no clear D gene. The V gene lost 7 bases and the J gene lost 5 bases, with 17 bases spanning the gap. The CDR3 totals 14 residues. CDR1 and CDR2 (germline): SGHAT, FQNNGV.